This TCR beta chain was sequenced during a study of cytomegalovirus exposure and HLA in healthy donors. Primers: 60 Vbeta forward and 13 Jbeta reverse. This table comes from immunoSEQ multiplex PCR, and its TCRdb copy is limited to in-frame clones, with some not included. The profile shows 150,000 to 200,000 clones, around four fifths of them singletons. Sequenced input: PBMCs. The receptor comes from a woman between 40 and 50 years old in good health and CMV-seronegative.

This CDR3 is CASSYSGRITGELFF. CDR3 in DNA: TGTGCCAGCAGCTATAGCGGGAGAATCACCGGGGAGCTGTTTTTT. The chain carries TRBV11-1 and TRBJ2-2, with 9 bases that match TRBD2. The CDR3 consists of 15 residues. V was clipped by 4 bases and J by 4 bases; unmatched bases: 4. Per the germline V gene, CDR1 is SGHAT and CDR2 is FQDESV (reference sequence). Filled out from reference TRBV11-1 and TRBJ2-2, the complete variable domain reads EAEVAQSPRYKITEKSQAVAFWCDPISGHATLYWYRQILGQGPELLVQFQDESVVDDSQLPKDRFSAERLKGVDSTLKIQPAELGDSAMYLCASSYSGRITGELFFGEGSRLTVL.